Sequencing of this T cell receptor (beta chain) was carried out in a study of regulatory T cells in long-lasting Graves disease. The wider study: Freshly diagnosed Graves' patients had used antithyroid drugs for under 3 months.

Arm-PCR of CDR3 regions with iRepertoire HTBI primers generated TCR beta libraries. TCRdb redid the calling of the multiplex PCR reads with MiXCR, one entry per CDR3 protein. This table has fewer than 450,000 distinct CDR3 sequences, around 16% appearing once. This clonotype was observed many times. As yet, its antigen is unknown. Study-level results: The study found TRBV28, TRBJ1-2 and TRBJ2-5 favored in persistent disease.

As to time point: newly diagnosed GD, antithyroid drugs for less than 3 months. With RNA extracted from PBMCs as input, the TCR library was made. Germline CDR1 is MNHEY and CDR2 is SVGAGI. After removal of 0 bases from V and 6 bases from J, the junction contained 2 bases not matched to a gene. This CDR3 is 15 amino acids long. These same records also appear under a second study, on T cells in Graves' hyperthyroidism and ophthalmopathy. Per that study: When ophthalmopathy did not progress within 18 months, Graves' hyperthyroidism was considered stable. The blood repertoire included most of the expanded thyroid clonotypes above 0.001.

The TCR originated in a woman between 35 and 50 years old with Graves disease. The rearrangement links TRBV6-5 to TRBJ1-4, with TRBD1 identical over 9 bases. Sequences were derived from peripheral blood mononuclear cells (PBMCs), sampled at new diagnosis, from a patient treated with antithyroid drugs. The CDR3 region has the DNA TGTGCCAGCAGTTACTCCCGGGACAGGGATGAAAAACTGTTTTTT. The encoded protein is CASSYSRDRDEKLFF.